Listed below are T cell receptor beta chains from one sample, sequenced in a study of cytomegalovirus exposure and HLA in healthy donors. Repertoires were generated with immunoSEQ multiplex PCR, while TCRdb's copy carries only in-frame clones and drops some. The profile covers approximately 120,000 clones, with approximately 81% appearing a single time and less than 2.5% taken by the ten largest. Source material: PBMCs. Every receptor here comes from a woman in her 30s in good health and CMV-seronegative. Each CDR3 is given with its conserved first and last residue. Fields, in order: CDR3 protein, CDR3 DNA, D gene, CDR3 length, J gene, clone size, V gene. D genes are given only for firm matches. Size values are once, few and many counts, or a class for expanded clones, and some rows have none.

cdr3_aa: CASRPQGASPPWFF
cdr3_nt: TGCGCCAGCAGACCGCAGGGTGCGAGCCCCCCATGGTTCTTC
d_call: -
cdr3_length: 14
j_call: TRBJ2-1
clone_size: -
v_call: TRBV5-1

cdr3_aa: CASSLAYRAGGFGYNEQFF
cdr3_nt: TGCGCCAGCAGCTTGGCCTACAGGGCGGGAGGCTTTGGTTACAATGAGCAGTTCTTC
d_call: TRBD2
cdr3_length: 19
j_call: TRBJ2-1
clone_size: few
v_call: TRBV5-1

cdr3_aa: CSESTGQETQYF
cdr3_nt: TGCAGCGAGTCGACGGGACAAGAGACCCAGTACTTC
d_call: -
cdr3_length: 12
j_call: TRBJ2-5
clone_size: -
v_call: TRBV29-1

cdr3_aa: CASSPVSGPTDTQYF
cdr3_nt: TGTGCCAGCTCACCAGTTAGCGGCCCGACAGATACGCAGTATTTT
d_call: -
cdr3_length: 15
j_call: TRBJ2-3
clone_size: once
v_call: TRBV18

cdr3_aa: CASSLGGVAGNYEQYF
cdr3_nt: TGCGCCAGCAGCTTGGGAGGGGTAGCGGGAAACTACGAGCAGTACTTC
d_call: TRBD2
cdr3_length: 16
j_call: TRBJ2-7
clone_size: -
v_call: TRBV5-1

cdr3_aa: CASMPNTYEQYF
cdr3_nt: TGTGCCAGCATGCCAAACACCTACGAGCAGTACTTC
d_call: -
cdr3_length: 12
j_call: TRBJ2-7
clone_size: -
v_call: TRBV2

cdr3_aa: CASSLGTGGTEAFF
cdr3_nt: TGCGCCAGCAGCTTGGGGACAGGGGGCACTGAAGCTTTCTTT
d_call: TRBD1
cdr3_length: 14
j_call: TRBJ1-1
clone_size: -
v_call: TRBV5-1

cdr3_aa: CAWSDLGTEAFF
cdr3_nt: TGTGCCTGGAGTGATCTCGGGACTGAAGCTTTCTTT
d_call: -
cdr3_length: 12
j_call: TRBJ1-1
clone_size: -
v_call: TRBV30

cdr3_aa: CSSSLGLAGDSYEQYF
cdr3_nt: TGTTCCAGCAGCCTGGGACTAGCGGGAGACTCCTACGAGCAGTACTTC
d_call: TRBD2
cdr3_length: 16
j_call: TRBJ2-7
clone_size: -
v_call: TRBV7-9

cdr3_aa: CASSSGLTTDTQYF
cdr3_nt: TGCGCCAGCAGCTCAGGACTAACCACAGATACGCAGTATTTT
d_call: -
cdr3_length: 14
j_call: TRBJ2-3
clone_size: -
v_call: TRBV5-1

cdr3_aa: CASSVRTSGLDTQYF
cdr3_nt: TGTGCCAGCAGCGTACGGACTAGCGGCCTAGATACGCAGTATTTT
d_call: TRBD2
cdr3_length: 15
j_call: TRBJ2-3
clone_size: -
v_call: TRBV9

cdr3_aa: CASSISGATYNEQFF
cdr3_nt: TGTGCCAGCAGCATTAGCGGGGCAACCTACAATGAGCAGTTCTTC
d_call: TRBD2
cdr3_length: 15
j_call: TRBJ2-1
clone_size: -
v_call: TRBV7-9

cdr3_aa: CASSLTWEKNIQYF
cdr3_nt: TGTGCCAGCAGCTTGACGTGGGAGAAAAACATTCAGTACTTC
d_call: -
cdr3_length: 14
j_call: TRBJ2-4
clone_size: few
v_call: TRBV11-1

cdr3_aa: CATRSTGTDTQYF
cdr3_nt: TGTGCCACCAGGAGTACTGGCACAGATACGCAGTATTTT
d_call: -
cdr3_length: 13
j_call: TRBJ2-3
clone_size: -
v_call: TRBV27

cdr3_aa: CASSEAHVGGRETQYF
cdr3_nt: TGTGCCAGCAGTGAAGCGCATGTTGGCGGCCGAGAGACCCAGTACTTC
d_call: -
cdr3_length: 16
j_call: TRBJ2-5
clone_size: -
v_call: TRBV6-1

cdr3_aa: CASSDEVTRSYEQYF
cdr3_nt: TGTGCCAGCAGTGATGAGGTAACTCGCTCCTACGAGCAGTACTTC
d_call: -
cdr3_length: 15
j_call: TRBJ2-7
clone_size: -
v_call: TRBV2

cdr3_aa: CASTSVEESTDTQYF
cdr3_nt: TGTGCCAGCACCTCCGTAGAGGAGTCCACAGATACGCAGTATTTT
d_call: -
cdr3_length: 15
j_call: TRBJ2-3
clone_size: -
v_call: TRBV6-1

cdr3_aa: CASRLTPLEYEQYF
cdr3_nt: TGTGCCAGCAGACTAACCCCCCTTGAATACGAGCAGTACTTC
d_call: -
cdr3_length: 14
j_call: TRBJ2-7
clone_size: once
v_call: TRBV7-8

cdr3_aa: CASSDKDRGVNNEQFF
cdr3_nt: TGTGCCAGCAGTGATAAGGATCGGGGGGTCAACAATGAGCAGTTCTTC
d_call: TRBD2
cdr3_length: 16
j_call: TRBJ2-1
clone_size: -
v_call: TRBV25-1

cdr3_aa: CASSGGSGANVLTF
cdr3_nt: TGTGCCAGCAGTGGAGGCTCTGGGGCCAACGTCCTGACTTTC
d_call: -
cdr3_length: 14
j_call: TRBJ2-6
clone_size: -
v_call: TRBV28

cdr3_aa: CASSEGAGDYEQYF
cdr3_nt: TGTGCCAGCAGTGAGGGAGCGGGGGACTACGAGCAGTACTTC
d_call: TRBD2
cdr3_length: 14
j_call: TRBJ2-7
clone_size: -
v_call: TRBV2

cdr3_aa: CASSHLLAGRTGELFF
cdr3_nt: TGTGCCAGCAGCCACCTTCTTGCGGGACGGACCGGGGAGCTGTTTTTT
d_call: -
cdr3_length: 16
j_call: TRBJ2-2
clone_size: -
v_call: TRBV14

cdr3_aa: CASSLRNEQFF
cdr3_nt: TGTGCCAGCAGCCTCAGGAATGAGCAGTTCTTC
d_call: -
cdr3_length: 11
j_call: TRBJ2-1
clone_size: -
v_call: TRBV9

cdr3_aa: CASSLRQPQHF
cdr3_nt: TGTGCCAGCAGTTTGAGACAGCCCCAGCATTTT
d_call: -
cdr3_length: 11
j_call: TRBJ1-5
clone_size: -
v_call: TRBV28

cdr3_aa: CASSGQGPYEQYF
cdr3_nt: TGTGCCAGCAGCGGGCAGGGCCCCTACGAGCAGTACTTC
d_call: -
cdr3_length: 13
j_call: TRBJ2-7
clone_size: few
v_call: TRBV9

cdr3_aa: CASSRQGQRDQPQHF
cdr3_nt: TGTGCCAGCAGCCGGCAGGGACAGAGGGACCAGCCCCAGCATTTT
d_call: TRBD1
cdr3_length: 15
j_call: TRBJ1-5
clone_size: -
v_call: TRBV9

cdr3_aa: CASAQGELGQTQYF
cdr3_nt: TGTGCCAGTGCTCAGGGGGAGCTAGGCCAGACCCAGTACTTC
d_call: TRBD1
cdr3_length: 14
j_call: TRBJ2-5
clone_size: -
v_call: TRBV14

cdr3_aa: CASSLGGGGGKTQYF
cdr3_nt: TGTGCCAGCAGCTTAGGAGGGGGGGGCGGGAAGACCCAGTACTTC
d_call: -
cdr3_length: 15
j_call: TRBJ2-5
clone_size: -
v_call: TRBV7-8

cdr3_aa: CASSLKSTQYF
cdr3_nt: TGTGCCAGCAGCTTAAAGAGTACGCAGTATTTT
d_call: -
cdr3_length: 11
j_call: TRBJ2-3
clone_size: -
v_call: TRBV5-6

cdr3_aa: CASSLGGSYNEQFF
cdr3_nt: TGTGCCAGCAGCTTGGGGGGCTCCTACAATGAGCAGTTCTTC
d_call: -
cdr3_length: 14
j_call: TRBJ2-1
clone_size: -
v_call: TRBV7-2

cdr3_aa: CASSDRTGQETQYF
cdr3_nt: TGTGCCAGCAGCGATAGGACAGGCCAAGAGACCCAGTACTTC
d_call: TRBD1
cdr3_length: 14
j_call: TRBJ2-5
clone_size: -
v_call: TRBV5-6

cdr3_aa: CASEDPRGGLAGGSYEQYF
cdr3_nt: TGTGCCTCCGAGGACCCGAGGGGAGGACTAGCGGGAGGGTCCTACGAGCAGTACTTC
d_call: TRBD2
cdr3_length: 19
j_call: TRBJ2-7
clone_size: -
v_call: TRBV2

cdr3_aa: CASSLAGAHFFF
cdr3_nt: TGTGCCAGCAGCTTGGCTGGGGCCCACTTTTTCTTC
d_call: -
cdr3_length: 12
j_call: TRBJ2-1
clone_size: once
v_call: TRBV7-2

cdr3_aa: CASSWAGQGTTEAFF
cdr3_nt: TGTGCCAGCAGCTGGGCCGGACAGGGGACTACTGAAGCTTTCTTT
d_call: TRBD1
cdr3_length: 15
j_call: TRBJ1-1
clone_size: -
v_call: TRBV5-4

cdr3_aa: CASSASGRRTDTQYF
cdr3_nt: TGTGCCAGCAGCGCTAGCGGGAGGAGAACAGATACGCAGTATTTT
d_call: TRBD2
cdr3_length: 15
j_call: TRBJ2-3
clone_size: -
v_call: TRBV9

cdr3_aa: CASSPGHGKFF
cdr3_nt: TGTGCCAGCAGTCCGGGACATGGAAAATTCTTC
d_call: -
cdr3_length: 11
j_call: TRBJ1-2
clone_size: few
v_call: TRBV6-5

cdr3_aa: CATNARGTGELFF
cdr3_nt: TGCGCCACCAATGCGAGAGGGACTGGGGAGCTGTTTTTT
d_call: -
cdr3_length: 13
j_call: TRBJ2-2
clone_size: -
v_call: TRBV10-1

cdr3_aa: CASRKVTSGKVEQYF
cdr3_nt: TGTGCCAGCAGAAAGGTCACTAGCGGGAAGGTCGAGCAGTACTTC
d_call: TRBD2
cdr3_length: 15
j_call: TRBJ2-7
clone_size: -
v_call: TRBV5-8

cdr3_aa: CASQGWSNQPQHF
cdr3_nt: TGTGCCAGCCAGGGATGGAGCAATCAGCCCCAGCATTTT
d_call: -
cdr3_length: 13
j_call: TRBJ1-5
clone_size: -
v_call: TRBV6-6

cdr3_aa: CAGSGVGGNYNEQFF
cdr3_nt: TGTGCCGGCAGCGGCGTGGGGGGAAACTACAATGAGCAGTTCTTC
d_call: -
cdr3_length: 15
j_call: TRBJ2-1
clone_size: -
v_call: TRBV11-3

cdr3_aa: CASSERTVNTGELFF
cdr3_nt: TGCGCCAGCAGTGAGCGGACAGTAAACACCGGGGAGCTGTTTTTT
d_call: -
cdr3_length: 15
j_call: TRBJ2-2
clone_size: -
v_call: TRBV10-1

cdr3_aa: CASSSTGIDTQYF
cdr3_nt: TGTGCCAGTAGTAGCACAGGGATAGATACGCAGTATTTT
d_call: -
cdr3_length: 13
j_call: TRBJ2-3
clone_size: -
v_call: TRBV19